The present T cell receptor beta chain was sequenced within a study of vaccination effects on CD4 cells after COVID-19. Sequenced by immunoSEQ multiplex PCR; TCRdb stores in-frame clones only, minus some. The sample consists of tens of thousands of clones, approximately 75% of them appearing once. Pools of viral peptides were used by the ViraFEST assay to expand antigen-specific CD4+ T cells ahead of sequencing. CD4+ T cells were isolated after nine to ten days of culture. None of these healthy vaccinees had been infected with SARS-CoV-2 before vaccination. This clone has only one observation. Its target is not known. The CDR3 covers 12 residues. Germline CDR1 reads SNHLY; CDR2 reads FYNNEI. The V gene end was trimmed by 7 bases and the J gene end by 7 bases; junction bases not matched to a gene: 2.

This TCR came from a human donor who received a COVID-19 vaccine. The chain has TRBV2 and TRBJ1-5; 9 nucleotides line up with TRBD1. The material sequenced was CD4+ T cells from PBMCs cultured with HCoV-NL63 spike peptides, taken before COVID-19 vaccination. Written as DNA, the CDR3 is TGTGCCAGCAAGGACAGGGGCCAGCCCCAGCATTTT. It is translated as CASKDRGQPQHF.